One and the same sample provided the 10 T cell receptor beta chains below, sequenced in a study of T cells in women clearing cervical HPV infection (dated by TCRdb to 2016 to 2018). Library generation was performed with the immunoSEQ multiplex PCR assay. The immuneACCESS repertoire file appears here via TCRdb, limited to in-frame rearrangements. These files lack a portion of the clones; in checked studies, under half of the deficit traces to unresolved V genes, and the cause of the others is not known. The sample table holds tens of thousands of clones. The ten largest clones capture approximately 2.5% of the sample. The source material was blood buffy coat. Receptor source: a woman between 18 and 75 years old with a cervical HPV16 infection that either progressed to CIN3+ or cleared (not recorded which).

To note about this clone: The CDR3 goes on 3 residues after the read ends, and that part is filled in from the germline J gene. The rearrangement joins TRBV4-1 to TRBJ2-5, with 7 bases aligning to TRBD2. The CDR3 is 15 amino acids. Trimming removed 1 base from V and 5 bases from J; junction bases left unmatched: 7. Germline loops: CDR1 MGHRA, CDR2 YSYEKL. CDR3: CASSQAAGVDETQYF. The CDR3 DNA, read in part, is TGCGCCAGCAGCCAAGCGGCGGGAGTGGACGAGACC.

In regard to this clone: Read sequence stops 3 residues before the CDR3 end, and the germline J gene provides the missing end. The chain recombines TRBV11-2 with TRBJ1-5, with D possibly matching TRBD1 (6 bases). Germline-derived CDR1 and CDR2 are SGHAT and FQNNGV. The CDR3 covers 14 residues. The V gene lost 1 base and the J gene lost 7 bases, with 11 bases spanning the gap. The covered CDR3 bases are TGTGCCAGCAGCTTAGTGGGGGCGGGACAGCCC. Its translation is CASSLVGAGQP. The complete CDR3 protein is CASSLVGAGQPQHF.

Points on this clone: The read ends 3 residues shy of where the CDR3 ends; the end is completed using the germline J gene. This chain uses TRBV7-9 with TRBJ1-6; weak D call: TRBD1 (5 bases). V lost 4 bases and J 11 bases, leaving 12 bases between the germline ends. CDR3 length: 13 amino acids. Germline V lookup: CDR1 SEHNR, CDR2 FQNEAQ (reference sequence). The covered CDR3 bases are TGTGCCAGCAGCTCCCAGGGTAGTGCACCC. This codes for CASSSQGSAP. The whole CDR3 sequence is CASSSQGSAPLHF.

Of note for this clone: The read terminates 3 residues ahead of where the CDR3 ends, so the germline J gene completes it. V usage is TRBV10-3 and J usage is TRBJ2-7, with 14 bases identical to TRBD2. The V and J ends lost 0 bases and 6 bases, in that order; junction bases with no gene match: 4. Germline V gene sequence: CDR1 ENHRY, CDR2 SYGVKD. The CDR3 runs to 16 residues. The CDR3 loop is CAISESTSGGAGEQYF. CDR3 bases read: TGTGCCATCAGTGAGTCGACTAGCGGGGGGGCGGGCGAG.

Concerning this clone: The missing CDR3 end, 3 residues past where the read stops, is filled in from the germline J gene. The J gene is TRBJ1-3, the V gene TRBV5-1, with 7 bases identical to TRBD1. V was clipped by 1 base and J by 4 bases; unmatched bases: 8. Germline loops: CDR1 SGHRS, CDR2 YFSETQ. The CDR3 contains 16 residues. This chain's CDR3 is CASSLRGGLEGNTIYF. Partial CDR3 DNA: TGCGCCAGCAGCTTGAGAGGGGGCTTGGAAGGAAACACC.

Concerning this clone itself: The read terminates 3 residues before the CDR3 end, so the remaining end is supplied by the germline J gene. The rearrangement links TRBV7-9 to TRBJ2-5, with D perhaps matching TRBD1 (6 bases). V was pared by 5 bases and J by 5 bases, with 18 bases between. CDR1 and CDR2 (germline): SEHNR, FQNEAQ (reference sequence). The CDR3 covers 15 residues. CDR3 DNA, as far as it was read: TGTGCCAGCAGCCCAGAAACACAGGGATCGGAGACC. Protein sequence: CASSPETQGSET. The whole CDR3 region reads CASSPETQGSETQYF.

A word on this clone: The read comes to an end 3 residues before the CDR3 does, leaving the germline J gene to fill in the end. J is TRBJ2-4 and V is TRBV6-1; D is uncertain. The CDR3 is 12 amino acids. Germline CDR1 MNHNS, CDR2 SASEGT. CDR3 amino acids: CASSEQVYGQYF. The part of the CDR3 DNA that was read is TGTGCCAGCAGTGAACAAGTCTATGGT.

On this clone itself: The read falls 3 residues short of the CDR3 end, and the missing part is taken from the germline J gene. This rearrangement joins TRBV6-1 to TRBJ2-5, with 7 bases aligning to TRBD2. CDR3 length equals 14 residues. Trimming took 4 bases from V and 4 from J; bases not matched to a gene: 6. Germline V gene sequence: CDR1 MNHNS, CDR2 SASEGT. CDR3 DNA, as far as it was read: TGTGCCAGCAGTGGGACCCGGGGGGTAGAGACC. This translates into CASSGTRGVET. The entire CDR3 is CASSGTRGVETQYF.

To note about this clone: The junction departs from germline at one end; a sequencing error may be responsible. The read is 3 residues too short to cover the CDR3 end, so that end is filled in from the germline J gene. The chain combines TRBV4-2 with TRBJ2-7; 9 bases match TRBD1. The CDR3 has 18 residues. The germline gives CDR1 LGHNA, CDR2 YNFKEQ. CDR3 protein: CASSQDPFRGTGSGEQYF. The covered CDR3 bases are TGCGCCAGCAGCCAAGATCCTTTTCGTGGGACAGGGTCGGGCGAG.

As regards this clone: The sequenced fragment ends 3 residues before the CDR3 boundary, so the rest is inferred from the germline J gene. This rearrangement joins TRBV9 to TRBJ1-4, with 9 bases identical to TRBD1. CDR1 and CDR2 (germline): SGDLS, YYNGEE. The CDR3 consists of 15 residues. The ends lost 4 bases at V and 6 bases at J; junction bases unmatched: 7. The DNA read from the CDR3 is TGTGCCAGCAGCCAACAGGGGGCGGCGGATGAAAAA. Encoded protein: CASSQQGAADEK. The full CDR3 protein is CASSQQGAADEKLFF. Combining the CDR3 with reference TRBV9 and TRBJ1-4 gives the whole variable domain DSGVTQTPKHLITATGQRVTLRCSPRSGDLSVYWYQQSLDQGLQFLIQYYNGEERAKGNILERFSAQQFPDLHSELNLSSLELGDSALYFCASSQQGAADEKLFFGSGTQLSVL.